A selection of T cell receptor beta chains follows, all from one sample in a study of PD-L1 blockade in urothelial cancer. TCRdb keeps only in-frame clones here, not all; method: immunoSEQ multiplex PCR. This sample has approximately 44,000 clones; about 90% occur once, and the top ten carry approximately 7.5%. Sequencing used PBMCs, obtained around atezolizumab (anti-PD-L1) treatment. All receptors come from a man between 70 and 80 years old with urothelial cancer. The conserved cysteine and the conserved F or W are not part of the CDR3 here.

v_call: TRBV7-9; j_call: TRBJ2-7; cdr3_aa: ASSATGYEQY
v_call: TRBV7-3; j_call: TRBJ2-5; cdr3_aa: ASSFSLEETQY
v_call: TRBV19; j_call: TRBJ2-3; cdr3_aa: ASSGRQGSTDTQY
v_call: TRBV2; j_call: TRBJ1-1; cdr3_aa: ASSELDLNTEAF
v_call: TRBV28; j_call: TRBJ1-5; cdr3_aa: ATKQGGSNQPQH
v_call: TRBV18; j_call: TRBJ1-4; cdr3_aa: ASSPGEKLF
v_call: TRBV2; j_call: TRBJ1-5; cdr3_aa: ASSLVTGNDKPQH
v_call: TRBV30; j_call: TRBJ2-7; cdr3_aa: AWRLTGGSSRSSYEQY
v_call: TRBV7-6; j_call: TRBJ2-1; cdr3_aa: ASSLVTGRDEQF
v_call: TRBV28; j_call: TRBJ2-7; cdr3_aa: ASSSPRRGNIYEQY
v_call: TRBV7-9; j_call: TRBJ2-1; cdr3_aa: ASSFPGLVRGEQF
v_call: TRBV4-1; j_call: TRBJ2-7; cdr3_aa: ASSPYWTGENEQY
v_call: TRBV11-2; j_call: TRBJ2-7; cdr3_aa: ASREGPGQSYEQY
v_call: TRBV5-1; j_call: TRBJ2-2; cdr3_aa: ASSLRRGSTGELF
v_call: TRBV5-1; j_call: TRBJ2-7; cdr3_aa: ASSLDGQGVGEQY
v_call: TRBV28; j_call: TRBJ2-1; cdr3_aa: ASASFYNEQF
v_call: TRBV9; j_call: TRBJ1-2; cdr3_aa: ASRDAGNGYT
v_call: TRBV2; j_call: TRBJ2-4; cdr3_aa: ASSTGQNIQY
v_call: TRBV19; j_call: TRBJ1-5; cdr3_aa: ATNTGLGNQPQH
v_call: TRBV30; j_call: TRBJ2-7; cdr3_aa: AWSGGTSGSYEQY
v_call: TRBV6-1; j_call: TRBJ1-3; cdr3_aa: ASSLSGYSGNTIY
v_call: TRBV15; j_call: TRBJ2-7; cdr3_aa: ATSSPRTGFWEQY